One and the same sample provided the 6 T cell receptor beta chains below, sequenced in a study of immune evolution from preneoplasia to lung adenocarcinoma. The table came from immunoSEQ multiplex PCR; TCRdb's copy has only in-frame clones and leaves some out. The sample has 5,600 or so clones; about 80% are singletons. Sequenced input: FFPE lung adenocarcinoma in situ tissue. The receptors stem from a person aged 60-79 years with lung adenocarcinoma.

The genes are TRBV7-9 and TRBJ2-2; D remains unclear. Trimming pared 5 bases from V and 0 bases from J, leaving 10 bases between. The CDR3 spans 15 residues. CDR1 and CDR2 (germline): SEHNR, FQNEAQ (reference sequence). CDR3 sequence reads: CASSPPRSNTGELFF. The CDR3 region has the DNA TGTGCCAGCAGCCCCCCAAGGTCGAACACCGGGGAGCTGTTTTTT.

This clone was counted between two and nine times. The chain recombines TRBV12-5 with TRBJ1-5, with D possibly matching TRBD1 (5 bases). V gave up 2 bases and J gave up 6 bases, with 8 bases separating them. Germline loops: CDR1 LGHNT, CDR2 FRNRAP. The CDR3 is 13 residues long. CDR3 sequence: CASGLWGFQPQHF. CDR3 coding DNA: TGTGCTAGTGGTTTGTGGGGGTTTCAGCCCCAGCATTTT.

This clone was counted only a few times. The CDR3 nucleotides read TGTGCCAGCAGCTTGGGGGGAGGAGCAGAGACCCAGTACTTC. Amino acid sequence: CASSLGGGAETQYF. The rearrangement joins TRBV11-3 to TRBJ2-5, with a possible D match to TRBD2 (6 bases). This CDR3 is built from 14 residues. Trimming cost V 3 bases and J 4 bases, with 12 bases left between them. Germline assignment: CDR1 SGHNT and CDR2 YENEEA.

This rearrangement joins TRBV5-4 to TRBJ1-2, with D perhaps TRBD1 (5 bases). With 1 base removed from V and 2 bases from J, the gap between germline ends came to 12 bases. The CDR3 is made up of 15 amino acids. Germline values: CDR1 SGHNT, CDR2 YYREEE (reference sequence). The CDR3 sequence: CASSLYAGTNYGYTF. DNA for the CDR3: TGTGCCAGCAGCTTGTATGCAGGGACGAACTATGGCTACACCTTC.

This clone has a single count. This chain joins TRBV5-6 and TRBJ1-6, with 10 positions matching TRBD1. Trimming took 5 bases from V and 9 from J; bases not matched to a gene: 11. The CDR3 runs 16 residues. CDR1 is SGHDT and CDR2 is YYEEEE in the germline V gene. Written as DNA, the CDR3 is TGTGCCAGCAGTTATGGGGATGGACAGGGGGTTTCACCCCTCCACTTT. Residues: CASSYGDGQGVSPLHF.

This chain connects TRBV7-2 to TRBJ2-1; 14 positions match TRBD2. Trimming at V came to 5 bases and at J to 7 bases, leaving 7 bases not matched to a gene. This CDR3 is built from 16 residues. The V gene's germline CDR1 is SGHTA and CDR2 FQGNSA. CDR3 region: CASSPRLAGGHNEQFF. DNA for the CDR3: TGTGCCAGCAGCCCGAGACTAGCGGGGGGGCATAATGAGCAGTTCTTC.